Below, 32 T cell receptor beta chains from the same sample are listed, as sequenced in a study of blood T cell repertoires in COVID-19. Libraries were prepared by immunoSEQ multiplex PCR; TCRdb keeps only in-frame clonotypes and omits some of them. The sample holds some 120,000 clones; about 83% are singletons and the top ten take around 11%. Sequenced input: peripheral blood. The receptors derive from a man between 60 and 70 years old with acute or convalescent COVID-19.

The CDR3: CATSREQEPSYEQYF. The CDR3 DNA sequence: TGTGCCACCAGCAGAGAACAGGAGCCCTCCTACGAGCAGTACTTC. V gene TRBV15 combines with J gene TRBJ2-7, with a weak D call TRBD1 (5 bases). Trimming removed 0 bases from V and 0 bases from J, with 9 bases in between. The CDR3 loop spans 15 amino acids. CDR1 and CDR2 from the germline V gene are LNHNV and YYDKDF (reference sequence).

The chain couples TRBV6-6 to TRBJ1-5, with D uncertain. The germline V gene encodes CDR1 MNHNY and CDR2 SVGAGI (reference sequence). V lost 9 bases and J 5 bases, leaving 14 bases between the germline ends. The CDR3 is 13 amino acids. This chain's CDR3 is CASSMRADQPQHF. Here the CDR3 DNA reads TGTGCCAGTTCGATGCGGGCGGATCAGCCCCAGCATTTT.

V gene TRBV19 combines with J gene TRBJ2-7; 7 nucleotides align to TRBD1. CDR3 length: 14 amino acids. The germline V gene has CDR1 LNHDA and CDR2 SQIVND (reference sequence). The V segment lost 3 bases and the J segment 4 bases; nucleotides outside the gene matches: 6. DNA for the CDR3: TGTGCCAGTAGTATCAGGACAGGCGGGTACGAGCAGTACTTC. Translating gives CASSIRTGGYEQYF.

The CDR3 DNA reads TGCAGTGCTGGCTCCGGGGAGCTGTTTTTT. Translated, it gives CSAGSGELFF. The chain carries TRBV20-1 and TRBJ2-2; D is uncertain. The V end was cut by 5 bases, the J end by 6 bases, with 4 bases between. CDR3 length: 10 amino acids. CDR1 and CDR2 (germline): DFQATT, SNEGSKA (reference sequence).

Only a few counts were recorded for this clone. V and J are TRBV19 and TRBJ1-3, with unresolved D. Looked up from germline, CDR1 is LNHDA and CDR2 is SQIVND (reference sequence). Trimming took off 7 bases at V and 0 bases at J, with 7 bases between the two ends. The CDR3 totals 13 residues. The DNA for the CDR3 is TGTGCCAGTACTTGGAGCTCTGGAAACACCATATATTTT. Residues: CASTWSSGNTIYF.

The chain joins TRBV10-3 to TRBJ1-1; 8 positions match TRBD1. V shed 9 bases and J 3 bases; nucleotides not matched to a gene: 3. CDR1 and CDR2 (germline): ENHRY, SYGVKD. The CDR3 length is 12 residues. The CDR3, as DNA: TGTGCCATTGGACAGGGCGACACTGAAGCTTTCTTT. This codes for CAIGQGDTEAFF.

The chain links TRBV5-4 to TRBJ1-4; D is unclear. Trimming took 4 bases from V and 7 from J, leaving 11 bases between them. CDR3 length: 13 residues. CDR1 SGHNT and CDR2 YYREEE come from the germline V gene (reference sequence). The CDR3 loop is CASSRGEAEKLFF. In nucleotides, the CDR3 is TGTGCCAGCAGCCGTGGGGAGGCTGAAAAACTGTTTTTT.

This clone was seen only a few times. The rearrangement joins TRBV19 to TRBJ2-6; D is perhaps TRBD1 (5 bases). From germline, CDR1 is LNHDA and CDR2 SQIVND (reference sequence). V shed 3 bases and J shed 0 bases, with 12 bases lying between them. The CDR3 loop spans 17 amino acids. The CDR3 DNA reads TGTGCCAGTAGTATTAGGCAGACAGCCTCTGGGGCCAACGTCCTGACTTTC. It is translated as CASSIRQTASGANVLTF.

V usage is TRBV2 and J usage is TRBJ1-1; D possibly corresponds to TRBD1 (5 bases). Between the trimmed V and J ends, which lost 5 bases and 7 bases, there was a span of 17 bases. This CDR3 has 14 amino acids. The germline V gene has CDR1 SNHLY and CDR2 FYNNEI. CDR3 sequence: CASSTLQGRSEAFF. For the CDR3, the DNA is TGTGCCAGCAGTACTCTCCAGGGCAGGAGTGAAGCTTTCTTT.

The chain couples TRBV6-5 to TRBJ2-5, with 14 bases aligning to TRBD2. J lost 4 bases, V lost 6 bases, and 4 bases had no gene match. The length of the CDR3 is 15 residues. From germline, CDR1 is MNHEY and CDR2 SVGAGI. The CDR3 DNA reads TGTGCCAGCAGCTTGACTAGCGGGAGGGGAGAGACCCAGTACTTC. Its protein product is CASSLTSGRGETQYF.

This clone has just one count. This chain joins TRBV9 and TRBJ2-2; 7 bases are a match to TRBD2. The CDR3 runs to 14 residues. The trim removed 3 bases at V and 6 bases at J, leaving 5 bases unmatched. Germline V gene lookup returns CDR1 SGDLS and CDR2 YYNGEE. In DNA form, the CDR3 reads TGTGCCAGCAGCGGGACTAGTGGGGCCGGGGAGCTGTTTTTT. Its translation is CASSGTSGAGELFF. The whole variable domain, filled in from reference TRBV9 and TRBJ2-2, reads DSGVTQTPKHLITATGQRVTLRCSPRSGDLSVYWYQQSLDQGLQFLIQYYNGEERAKGNILERFSAQQFPDLHSELNLSSLELGDSALYFCASSGTSGAGELFFGEGSRLTVL.

The gene calls are TRBV11-2 and TRBJ1-4; 7 positions match TRBD1. This CDR3 region has 12 residues. Trimming took 2 bases from V and 12 from J; bases not matched to a gene: 3. CDR1 and CDR2 from the germline V gene are SGHAT and FQNNGV. For the CDR3, the DNA is TGTGCCAGCAGCTTAATCACAGGGGAACTGTTTTTT. Encoded protein: CASSLITGELFF.

This sequence joins TRBV9 and TRBJ2-7; D is unresolved. V was cut by 0 bases and J by 0 bases, with 7 bases left in between. Germline V CDR1 and CDR2: SGDLS, YYNGEE. This CDR3 spans 14 amino acids. CDR3 bases: TGTGCCAGCAGCGTAGTGTGGAGCTCCTACGAGCAGTACTTC. Residues: CASSVVWSSYEQYF.

This chain links TRBV9 with TRBJ2-3, with D tentatively TRBD2 (6 bases). In germline, CDR1 is SGDLS, CDR2 YYNGEE. V was clipped by 0 bases and J by 3 bases, with 14 bases between them. This CDR3 region has 16 residues. CDR3 amino acids: CASSVGVADATDTQYF. The CDR3 nucleotides read TGTGCCAGCAGCGTAGGGGTAGCGGATGCGACAGATACGCAGTATTTT. The whole variable domain, remainder taken from reference TRBV9 and TRBJ2-3, is DSGVTQTPKHLITATGQRVTLRCSPRSGDLSVYWYQQSLDQGLQFLIQYYNGEERAKGNILERFSAQQFPDLHSELNLSSLELGDSALYFCASSVGVADATDTQYFGPGTRLTVL.

This rearrangement joins TRBV5-1 to TRBJ2-7, with a tentative D call TRBD1 (6 bases). The CDR3 covers 14 residues. Trimming took 6 bases from V and 0 from J, leaving 13 bases between them. Germline V CDR1 and CDR2: SGHRS, YFSETQ. The CDR3 sequence: CASKVTGNSYEQYF. The DNA for the CDR3 is TGCGCCAGCAAAGTTACAGGGAACTCCTACGAGCAGTACTTC. The variable domain in full, with the rest retrieved from reference TRBV5-1 and TRBJ2-7, is KAGVTQTPRYLIKTRGQQVTLSCSPISGHRSVSWYQQTPGQGLQFLFEYFSETQRNKGNFPGRFSGRQFSNSRSEMNVSTLELGDSALYLCASKVTGNSYEQYFGPGTRLTVT.

The V and J genes are TRBV28 and TRBJ1-3, with no clear D. V lost 4 bases to trimming and J lost 2 bases, with 15 bases between them. CDR1 and CDR2 from the germline V gene are MDHEN and SYDVKM. The CDR3 consists of 16 residues. The CDR3 region has the DNA TGTGCCAGCAGTTCACCCGGGGTCTCGACTGGAAACACCATATATTTT. Its translation is CASSSPGVSTGNTIYF.

The chain employs TRBV9 and TRBJ1-2, with 8 bases identical to TRBD1. The CDR3 extends over 14 amino acids. Germline-derived CDR1 and CDR2 are SGDLS and YYNGEE. Unmatched junction bases numbered 10, after V lost 4 bases and J lost 8 bases. In DNA form, the CDR3 reads TGTGCCAGCAGCCCCGGACAGGGAGAAGGCGGCTACACCTTC. It codes for CASSPGQGEGGYTF. The full variable domain, completed using reference TRBV9 and TRBJ1-2, is DSGVTQTPKHLITATGQRVTLRCSPRSGDLSVYWYQQSLDQGLQFLIQYYNGEERAKGNILERFSAQQFPDLHSELNLSSLELGDSALYFCASSPGQGEGGYTFGSGTRLTVV.

The chain has TRBV28 and TRBJ1-3; TRBD1 is a possible D gene (5 bases). This CDR3 has 13 amino acids. Germline V gene sequence: CDR1 MDHEN, CDR2 SYDVKM. Trimming left V 3 bases short and J 2 bases short, with 5 bases between. This chain's CDR3 is CASSLGPGNTIYF. CDR3 DNA sequence: TGTGCCAGCAGTTTGGGGCCTGGAAACACCATATATTTT.

This sequence joins TRBV5-1 and TRBJ2-1; 15 positions match TRBD2. Germline trimming cut 4 bases from V and 12 bases from J; bases unmatched to any gene: 14. This CDR3 is built from 17 residues. Germline V gene lookup returns CDR1 SGHRS and CDR2 YFSETQ. CDR3 DNA sequence: TGCGCCAGCAGCCTAGGGACTAGCGGGAGGCAATTGGTCAGGCAGTTCTTC. Its protein product is CASSLGTSGRQLVRQFF.

The chain carries TRBV7-2 and TRBJ2-5; possibly TRBD2 for D (6 bases). The CDR3 sequence is 15 residues long. V shed 2 bases and J shed 5 bases, with 15 bases lying between them. Germline V gene data show CDR1 as SGHTA and CDR2 as FQGNSA. CDR3 region: CASSLLGAGGETQYF. The CDR3 bases are TGTGCCAGCAGCTTATTAGGAGCTGGGGGGGAGACCCAGTACTTC.

This clone was detected once. The CDR3 protein is CASSEPGLRRETQYF. In nucleotides, the CDR3 is TGTGCCAGCAGTGAGCCGGGACTGCGGAGGGAGACCCAGTACTTC. The V call is TRBV6-1, the J call TRBJ2-5; D is possibly TRBD2 (6 bases). The length of the CDR3 is 15 residues. With 3 bases removed from V and 5 bases from J, the gap between germline ends came to 16 bases. The germline V gene encodes CDR1 MNHNS and CDR2 SASEGT.

The rearrangement links TRBV30 to TRBJ2-1, with TRBD2 matching 9 bases. CDR1 and CDR2 (germline): GTSNPN, SVGIG (reference sequence). V lost 6 bases to trimming and J lost 0 bases; unmatched junction nucleotides: 6. The CDR3 is made up of 15 amino acids. This CDR3 reads CACLTSGRSYNEQFF. CDR3 DNA sequence: TGTGCCTGCTTGACTAGCGGACGCTCCTACAATGAGCAGTTCTTC.

V is TRBV1 and J is TRBJ1-2. TRBV1 is recorded as a pseudogene. The CDR3 has 19 amino acids. CDR3 nucleotide sequence: TGCACCAGCAGCCCAAGAGGGCCAGGTCGGCTCCGGGCTAACTATGGCTACACCTTC. Translating gives CTSSPRGPGRLRANYGYTF.

The genes are TRBV18 and TRBJ2-1; no definite D call. Trimming shortened V by 6 bases and J by 9 bases, and 9 bases separated the two germline ends. The CDR3 extends over 11 amino acids. The germline V gene has CDR1 KGHSH and CDR2 LQKENI. CDR3 bases: TGTGCCAGCTCTCCGGGTACTGAGCAGTTCTTC. This translates into CASSPGTEQFF. Drawing the rest from reference TRBV18 and TRBJ2-1, the complete variable domain is NAGVMQNPRHLVRRRGQEARLRCSPMKGHSHVYWYRQLPEEGLKFMVYLQKENIIDESGMPKERFSAEFPKEGPSILRIQQVVRGDSAAYFCASSPGTEQFFGPGTRLTVL.

The genes are TRBV6-4 and TRBJ1-2; TRBD1 matches at 10 bases. V lost 0 bases, J lost 3 bases, and 4 bases stayed unmatched. The CDR3 runs 16 residues. Germline loops: CDR1 MRHNA, CDR2 SNTAGT. CDR3 sequence (DNA): TGTGCCAGCAGTGACTCCTCCGGGACAGGGGACTATGGCTACACCTTC. It is translated as CASSDSSGTGDYGYTF.

The chain joins TRBV7-9 to TRBJ2-3; a possible D gene is TRBD2 (6 bases). The V end lost 5 bases, the J end lost 5 bases, and 17 bases lay between the germline ends. CDR3 size: 15 residues. From germline, CDR1 is SEHNR and CDR2 FQNEAQ (reference sequence). CDR3 region: CASSPLGGIGDTQYF. CDR3 nucleotide sequence: TGTGCCAGCAGCCCCCTTGGCGGGATAGGAGATACGCAGTATTTT. Looking up the rest from reference TRBV7-9 and TRBJ2-3 gives the full variable domain: DTGVSQNPRHKITKRGQNVTFRCDPISEHNRLYWYRQTLGQGPEFLTYFQNEAQLEKSRLLSDRFSAERPKGSFSTLEIQRTEQGDSAMYLCASSPLGGIGDTQYFGPGTRLTVL.

This clone was seen just once. The genes are TRBV27 and TRBJ1-6, with 7 bases aligning to TRBD1. CDR1 and CDR2 (germline): MNHEY, SMNVEV (reference sequence). The CDR3 is made up of 16 amino acids. J gave up 5 bases and V 10 bases, and 14 bases lay outside the gene matches. CDR3 bases: TGTGCCACCTCCCCCCACGACAGGGAACATAATTCACCCCTCCACTTT. It translates to CATSPHDREHNSPLHF.

This chain uses TRBV9 with TRBJ2-1, with D possibly matching TRBD2 (7 bases). The CDR3 has 17 amino acids. Trimming removed 0 bases from V and 4 bases from J, with 17 bases in between. Germline CDR1 is SGDLS and CDR2 is YYNGEE. The CDR3 coding sequence is TGTGCCAGCAGCGTAGACGGGGGGCAACCGCGATACAATGAGCAGTTCTTC. Translating it yields CASSVDGGQPRYNEQFF.

This chain connects TRBV7-8 to TRBJ1-3; D uncertain. Trimming took 3 bases from V and 0 from J, leaving 12 bases between them. The CDR3 spans 16 residues. Germline V gene data show CDR1 as SGHVS and CDR2 as FQNEAQ. The chain's CDR3 is CASSFADKSSGNTIYF. The CDR3 DNA reads TGTGCCAGCAGCTTTGCTGACAAGAGCTCTGGAAACACCATATATTTT.

V and J are TRBV6-6 and TRBJ2-2; possibly TRBD1 for D (5 bases). Germline V gene data show CDR1 as MNHNY and CDR2 as SVGAGI (reference sequence). This CDR3 is 14 amino acids long. The V and J ends lost 8 bases and 4 bases respectively, with 14 bases between them. The CDR3 DNA reads TGTGCCAGCCGGGCAGGGAAGACCACCGGGGAGCTGTTTTTT. It yields the protein CASRAGKTTGELFF.

The V and J genes are TRBV5-1 and TRBJ1-6, with no clear D. The CDR3 consists of 13 residues. The V end was cut by 2 bases, the J end by 7 bases, with 7 bases between. Germline V gene data show CDR1 as SGHRS and CDR2 as YFSETQ. The CDR3 loop reads CASSFEANSPLHF. Written as DNA, the CDR3 is TGCGCCAGCAGCTTCGAAGCCAATTCACCCCTCCACTTT.

The chain joins TRBV24-1 to TRBJ1-2; 8 bases line up with TRBD1. From germline, CDR1 is KGHDR and CDR2 SFDVKD. This CDR3 has 14 amino acids. J gave up 4 bases and V 4 bases, and 4 bases lay outside the gene matches. For the CDR3, the DNA is TGTGCCACCAGTGAGGCAGGGGGCGGCTATGGCTACACCTTC. Residues: CATSEAGGGYGYTF.